What follows is one TCR beta chain and its context. The V gene lost 6 bases and the J gene lost 6 bases, with 20 bases spanning the gap. Germline values: CDR1 MNHEY, CDR2 SMNVEV (reference sequence). The CDR3 loop spans 15 amino acids. This entry comes from a study of blood T cell repertoires in COVID-19. At the level of the study: T cells, B-cell-depleted T cells, or PBMCs supplied cDNA or gDNA.

Only in-frame clones appear in the TCRdb table, and some are missing; sequencing was by immunoSEQ multiplex PCR. The sample records fewer than 350,000 clones, approximately 86% being singletons. The V call is TRBV27, the J call TRBJ1-1; possibly TRBD1 for D (5 bases). Sequenced sample: PBMCs or T cells enriched from blood (not recorded which). The clonotype comes from a woman between 40 and 55 years old with acute COVID-19. The CDR3 loop reads CASRAYRDSPAEAFF. The CDR3 region has the DNA TGTGCCAGCAGAGCTTACCGGGACTCCCCCGCTGAAGCTTTCTTT.